The sequence of this T cell receptor (beta chain) was determined in a study of T cells after yellow fever vaccination. Trimming took off 2 bases at V and 4 bases at J, with 13 bases between the two ends. The germline V gene encodes CDR1 KGHDR and CDR2 SFDVKD. The CDR3 contains 15 residues. TCRdb reanalysed the 5' RACE reads using MiXCR and keeps one entry per CDR3 protein. The table has more than 90,000 distinct CDR3 sequences, about 7.8% seen once. The source of this sequence is a man younger than 35 who received the YFV17D yellow fever vaccine. The chain uses TRBV24-1 and TRBJ1-1; D not resolved. Sequencing used CD4+ T cells sorted from PBMCs, obtained about 49 days after the first yellow fever vaccination. CDR3 coding DNA: TGTGCCACCAGTGATTCGGTCATCCCTCTCACTGAAGCTTTCTTT. This gives the protein CATSDSVIPLTEAFF.